Listed here are 23 T cell receptor beta chains from one sample, sequenced in a study of T-cell reconstitution after alpha-beta-depleted transplantation in children (dated by TCRdb to 2016 to 2018). Library preparation used PCR. TCRdb names Illumina HiSeq 2500 as the instrument used. Molecular barcoding was employed in the preparation of TCR libraries, with unique molecular identifiers being used to normalize TCRbeta repertoire quantification. TCRdb's own reprocessing of the public reads used fastp at Q25 and MiXCR and kept productive beta chains. Rows merge per CDR3 protein into single entries with the most common DNA and genes. This sample comprises some 600,000 distinct CDR3 sequences, 15% to 20% of them detected only once. The leading ten clones occupy about 1.1% of the sample. Sequenced material: PBMCs from the stem cell graft donor, taken from the stem cell graft. The receptors originated from a human donor who donated a stem cell graft to a child with acute myeloid leukemia.

The table lists this clonotype with a few counts. The V and J genes are TRBV20-1 and TRBJ2-1, with a possible D match to TRBD1 (5 bases). The CDR3 is made up of 14 amino acids. Germline V CDR1 and CDR2: DFQATT, SNEGSKA (reference sequence). V was pared by 5 bases and J by 7 bases, with 18 bases between. CDR3 sequence reads: CSALSWGERNEQFF. The CDR3, as DNA: TGCAGTGCTCTCTCTTGGGGCGAAAGGAATGAGCAGTTCTTC.

This clonotype was seen a handful of times. V is TRBV7-2 and J is TRBJ2-1; D gene unclear. V was pared by 5 bases and J by 3 bases, with 11 bases between. Germline assignment: CDR1 SGHTA and CDR2 FQGNSA. This CDR3 has 14 residues. CDR3 DNA: TGTGCCAGCAGCCGATTTGGCCGCTACAATGAGCAGTTCTTC. Encoded protein: CASSRFGRYNEQFF.

This clonotype was detected many times. This rearrangement joins TRBV12-3 or TRBV12-4 to TRBJ2-7, with 10 bases aligning to TRBD1. The J segment lost 2 bases and the V segment lost 2 bases, leaving 3 bases of the junction unmatched. The CDR3 sequence is 15 residues long. CDR3 nucleotides: TGTGCCAGCAGTTTATTCGGGACAGGGGCCTACGAGCAGTACTTC. Residues: CASSLFGTGAYEQYF.

The chain combines TRBV5-4 with TRBJ2-5; TRBD1 is a possible D gene (6 bases). The CDR3 is made up of 14 amino acids. V dropped 4 bases and J dropped 5 bases, with 15 bases sitting between them. Germline loops: CDR1 SGHNT, CDR2 YYREEE (reference sequence). The chain's CDR3 is CASSQGQDVETQYF. In nucleotides, the CDR3 is TGTGCCAGCAGCCAGGGACAAGATGTTGAGACCCAGTACTTC. Using reference TRBV5-4 and TRBJ2-5 for the parts outside the CDR3, the full variable domain is ETGVTQSPTHLIKTRGQQVTLRCSSQSGHNTVSWYQQALGQGPQFIFQYYREEENGRGNFPPRFSGLQFPNYSSELNVNALELDDSALYLCASSQGQDVETQYFGPGTRLLVL.

This clonotype has a count of ten or more. The genes are TRBV15 and TRBJ2-3; a weak D match, TRBD1 (5 bases). The germline V gene has CDR1 LNHNV and CDR2 YYDKDF (reference sequence). CDR3 size: 17 residues. The germline V and J ends were trimmed by 0 bases and 0 bases, with 13 bases remaining between them. The CDR3 DNA reads TGTGCCACCAGCAGAGATATTCGGCCAGGGAGCACAGATACGCAGTATTTT. Translated, it gives CATSRDIRPGSTDTQYF.

This chain joins TRBV12-3 or TRBV12-4 and TRBJ1-6, with D possibly TRBD1 on 5 matching bases. The V end was cut by 6 bases, the J end by 9 bases, with 15 bases between. This CDR3 region has 14 residues. CDR3 DNA sequence: TGTGCCAGCAGCCAGGGTTTGGGGCCTTCACCCCTCCACTTT. Translating gives CASSQGLGPSPLHF.

The V gene is TRBV24-1, the J gene TRBJ2-3; no clear D. V gave up 9 bases and J gave up 3 bases, with 9 bases separating them. This CDR3 region has 12 residues. The V gene's germline CDR1 is KGHDR and CDR2 SFDVKD. The CDR3 DNA is TGTGCCACCGGAGTCTCGACAGATACGCAGTATTTT. Amino acids: CATGVSTDTQYF.

In its sample, this clonotype was seen a few times. The rearrangement joins TRBV7-6 to TRBJ2-2; possibly TRBD1 for D (6 bases). The CDR3 spans 16 residues. Germline V gene sequence: CDR1 SGHVS, CDR2 FNYEAQ. V lost 8 bases, J lost 1 base, and 17 bases lay in between. This CDR3 is CASVLTGTQNTGELFF. CDR3 nucleotides: TGTGCCAGCGTATTAACCGGGACACAGAACACCGGGGAGCTGTTTTTT.

This clonotype was counted ten times or more. The chain couples TRBV11-2 to TRBJ2-7, with a tentative D call TRBD2 (6 bases). This CDR3 has 13 amino acids. V was pared by 0 bases and J by 7 bases, with 10 bases between. Germline loops: CDR1 SGHAT, CDR2 FQNNGV. The CDR3 DNA reads TGTGCCAGCAGCTTAGAGCTAGCGAGGGAGCAGTACGTC. The encoded protein is CASSLELAREQYV.

This clonotype was observed many times. The CDR3 nucleotides are TGCAGTGCTAGGGGCCCTGGAAGCCAATTTAACACTGAAGCTTTCTTT. Amino acid sequence: CSARGPGSQFNTEAFF. The chain has TRBV20-1 and TRBJ1-1; D remains ambiguous. The CDR3 is 16 amino acids. The germline CDR1 and CDR2 sequences are DFQATT and SNEGSKA (reference sequence). V lost 3 bases, J lost 2 bases, and 19 bases lay in between.

This clonotype was observed at least ten times. J is TRBJ2-1 and V is TRBV7-2; 9 bases map to TRBD2. CDR1 is SGHTA, CDR2 FQGNSA, per germline. This CDR3 spans 14 amino acids. With V trimmed by 6 bases and J by 5 bases, 5 bases remained unmatched. The DNA of the CDR3 is TGTGCCAGCAGACCTGGGACTAGCAACAATGAGCAGTTCTTC. Translated: CASRPGTSNNEQFF.

This clonotype came up many times. V gene TRBV7-2 combines with J gene TRBJ2-1; D gene ambiguous. CDR1 and CDR2 from the germline V gene are SGHTA and FQGNSA. Trimming pared 3 bases from V and 9 bases from J, leaving 9 bases between. CDR3 length: 12 amino acids. CDR3 sequence (DNA): TGTGCCAGCAGCTTGGACCTTAGTGAGCAGTTCTTC. Translating gives CASSLDLSEQFF. The full variable domain, its missing parts supplied by reference TRBV7-2 and TRBJ2-1, is GAGVSQSPSNKVTEKGKDVELRCDPISGHTALYWYRQSLGQGLEFLIYFQGNSAPDKSGLPSDRFSAERTGGSVSTLTIQRTQQEDSAVYLCASSLDLSEQFFGPGTRLTVL.

This rearrangement joins TRBV27 to TRBJ2-5, with D unresolved. Germline V gene data show CDR1 as MNHEY and CDR2 as SMNVEV (reference sequence). Trimming cost V 4 bases and J 4 bases, with 10 bases left between them. The CDR3 has 13 amino acids. CDR3 DNA: TGTGCCAGCAGTTCCCCCAGGAGAGAGACCCAGTACTTC. Translating it yields CASSSPRRETQYF.

This clonotype occurred many times. The chain carries TRBV6-2 or TRBV6-3 and TRBJ1-5; maybe TRBD1 (6 bases). The CDR3 is 14 amino acids. Germline CDR1 reads MNHEY; CDR2 reads SVGEGT. V was pared by 2 bases and J by 6 bases, with 11 bases between. The CDR3 sequence is CASSYIRGIQPQHF. Written as DNA, the CDR3 is TGTGCCAGCAGTTACATCAGGGGTATTCAGCCCCAGCATTTT.

This clonotype was counted ten times or more. The gene calls are TRBV5-6 and TRBJ1-5; weak D call: TRBD1 (6 bases). V was trimmed by 5 bases and J by 4 bases, leaving 13 bases between them. The length of the CDR3 is 14 residues. Germline V gives CDR1 SGHDT, CDR2 YYEEEE. Here the CDR3 reads CASSFGTLNQPQHF. DNA for the CDR3: TGTGCCAGCAGTTTCGGGACACTTAATCAGCCCCAGCATTTT.

This chain uses TRBV12-3 or TRBV12-4 with TRBJ1-1, with D unresolved. CDR3 length equals 12 residues. With 8 bases removed from V and 4 bases from J, the gap between germline ends came to 11 bases. This CDR3 reads CASFAVVTEAFF. For the CDR3, the DNA is TGTGCCAGCTTCGCGGTGGTCACTGAAGCTTTCTTT.

V gene TRBV18 combines with J gene TRBJ1-2; D uncertain. There are 15 residues in the CDR3. Germline V gene lookup returns CDR1 KGHSH and CDR2 LQKENI. Between the trimmed V and J ends, which lost 0 bases and 8 bases, there was a span of 16 bases. The CDR3 DNA reads TGTGCCAGCTCACCACCTCCAATCACCGGCGGGGGCTACACCTTC. Translation: CASSPPPITGGGYTF.

This clonotype came up many times. The gene calls are TRBV5-5 and TRBJ2-1; 10 bases match TRBD1. From germline, CDR1 is SGHKS and CDR2 YYEKEE (reference sequence). The CDR3 length is 16 residues. The V segment lost 2 bases and the J segment 5 bases; nucleotides outside the gene matches: 7. CDR3 bases: TGTGCCAGCAGCTTTCCGGGACAGGGGCTTGACAATGAGCAGTTCTTC. Residues: CASSFPGQGLDNEQFF.

The table lists this clonotype with many counts. The chain uses TRBV20-1 and TRBJ2-7, with unresolved D. The CDR3 consists of 11 residues. V lost 6 bases to trimming and J lost 5 bases, with 11 bases between them. Germline CDR1 DFQATT, CDR2 SNEGSKA (reference sequence). The CDR3, as DNA: TGCAGTGCCCCTTTTGACGACGAGCAGTACGTC. Translated: CSAPFDDEQYV.

V gene TRBV20-1 combines with J gene TRBJ2-7, with 9 bases matching TRBD2. The CDR3 contains 16 residues. J lost 7 bases, V lost 0 bases, and 13 bases had no gene match. Germline V lookup: CDR1 DFQATT, CDR2 SNEGSKA (reference sequence). In nucleotides, the CDR3 is TGCAGTGCTAGAGACCCCAGACTAGCGGTGGATAGGGAGCAGTACTTC. Its protein is CSARDPRLAVDREQYF.

This clonotype was seen many times. This sequence joins TRBV29-1 and TRBJ1-5; tentative D call: TRBD1 (5 bases). Germline V gene sequence: CDR1 SQVTM, CDR2 ANQGSEA. This CDR3 comprises 12 residues. V was clipped by 4 bases and J by 9 bases, with 13 bases between them. The CDR3 reads CSVADGGGPQHF. Here the CDR3 DNA reads TGCAGCGTTGCAGACGGCGGGGGGCCCCAGCATTTT.

This clonotype has a count of ten or more. The V gene is TRBV9, the J gene TRBJ1-1; no firm D call. Trimming left V 1 base short and J 0 bases short, with 4 bases between. The CDR3 has 13 residues. CDR1 and CDR2 from the germline V gene are SGDLS and YYNGEE. In DNA, the CDR3 is TGTGCCAGCAGCGTAAAAATGAACACTGAAGCTTTCTTT. Encoded protein: CASSVKMNTEAFF.

The chain has TRBV11-2 and TRBJ2-3; TRBD2 agrees at 8 bases. This CDR3 is 16 amino acids long. Germline V gives CDR1 SGHAT, CDR2 FQNNGV. V lost 5 bases, J lost 2 bases, and 9 bases stayed unmatched. CDR3 coding DNA: TGTGCCAGCAGCGGACCCCGTAGCGGGGTCACAGATACGCAGTATTTT. Its translation: CASSGPRSGVTDTQYF.